Sequencing of this TCR beta chain was carried out in a study of control samples from healthy donors and cancer patients. Sequencing was performed with immunoSEQ multiplex PCR; in TCRdb, only in-frame clones are kept and a portion is missing. The table lists about 140,000 clones, approximately 92% of them singletons. This clone was seen a single time. The ends were cut back, 5 bases at V and 2 bases at J, with 8 bases in the middle. This CDR3 spans 13 amino acids. The sequencing input was blood. This TCR was recovered from a man aged 30-40 years in good health. V usage is TRBV12-3 or TRBV12-4 and J usage is TRBJ2-3; D is unclear. CDR3 nucleotide sequence: TGTGCCAGCAGTACCGACCCCACAGATACGCAGTATTTT. Encoded protein: CASSTDPTDTQYF.